This T cell receptor beta chain was recorded in a study of response to subunit inactivated influenza vaccine. This clonotype showed up just a few times. As yet, its antigen is unknown. The trim removed 2 bases at V and 10 bases at J, leaving 11 bases unmatched. Germline-derived CDR1 and CDR2 are MDHEN and SYDVKM. The CDR3 is made up of 15 amino acids. The study, taken as a whole, reports: It was suggested by the authors that few new T cells are recruited by each seasonal influenza vaccination.

MiXCR was run by TCRdb on the RT-PCR reads, yielding one entry per CDR3 protein. The repertoire holds almost 250,000 distinct CDR3 sequences, with about 12% as singletons. This specimen was non-naive T cells sorted from PBMCs, taken 14 days before vaccination. The chain carries TRBV28 and TRBJ2-1; TRBD1 matches 7 bases. The source of this sequence is a middle-aged man who received an inactivated influenza vaccine. The DNA for the CDR3 is TGTGCCAGCAGTTTAATTCTGGGGGCGACAGGGGAGCAGTTCTTC. Translation: CASSLILGATGEQFF.